Listed here are 17 T cell receptor beta chains from one sample, sequenced in a study of blood T cell repertoires in COVID-19. Data came from immunoSEQ multiplex PCR; TCRdb stores just in-frame clones and leaves some out. The table shows fewer than 90,000 clones, with about three quarters occurring only once. The sequencing sample was made of peripheral blood. The receptors were sampled from a human donor in a cohort sampled during active COVID-19.

The chain employs TRBV2 and TRBJ2-1; 9 positions agree with TRBD1. The germline CDR1 and CDR2 sequences are SNHLY and FYNNEI. This CDR3 has 16 residues. V gave up 3 bases and J gave up 2 bases; unmatched junction bases: 5. CDR3 in DNA: TGTGCCAGCAGTGAGCTCGGGACAGGGCCCTACAATGAGCAGTTCTTC. It encodes CASSELGTGPYNEQFF.

CDR3 residues: CASSATTSTDTQYF. CDR3 coding DNA: TGTGCCAGCAGCGCTACTACCAGCACAGATACGCAGTATTTT. The chain combines TRBV7-2 with TRBJ2-3, with D unclear. This CDR3 region has 14 residues. Germline V gives CDR1 SGHTA, CDR2 FQGNSA. Deletions cut 5 bases from V and 0 bases from J, with 9 bases between. Complete variable domain (other parts from reference TRBV7-2 and TRBJ2-3): GAGVSQSPSNKVTEKGKDVELRCDPISGHTALYWYRQSLGQGLEFLIYFQGNSAPDKSGLPSDRFSAERTGGSVSTLTIQRTQQEDSAVYLCASSATTSTDTQYFGPGTRLTVL.

The DNA for the CDR3 is TGTGCCATCAGTGGATCTACGGGGAGCACAGATACGCAGTATTTT. Protein sequence: CAISGSTGSTDTQYF. J is TRBJ2-3 and V is TRBV10-3; tentative D call: TRBD2 (5 bases). Deletions cut 4 bases from V and 0 bases from J, with 11 bases between. CDR1 is ENHRY, CDR2 SYGVKD, per germline. The CDR3 runs to 15 residues.

V gene TRBV5-6 combines with J gene TRBJ2-4; maybe TRBD2 (5 bases). The CDR3 is made up of 13 amino acids. Germline V gene data show CDR1 as SGHDT and CDR2 as YYEEEE. Trimming cost V 4 bases and J 9 bases, with 14 bases left between them. DNA for the CDR3: TGTGCCAGCAGCCAGACTAACATCGGCATTCAGTACTTC. Translating it yields CASSQTNIGIQYF.

This clone was seen a single time. The chain uses TRBV6-2 or TRBV6-3 and TRBJ2-3; 7 positions match TRBD1. CDR3 size: 16 residues. Trimming cost V 4 bases and J 3 bases; bases outside gene matches: 10. The germline V gene has CDR1 MNHEY and CDR2 SVGEGT. CDR3 protein: CASSFPTGQATDTQYF. The CDR3 DNA sequence: TGTGCCAGCAGTTTCCCGACAGGGCAAGCAACAGATACGCAGTATTTT.

This clone has more than one count but fewer than ten. The rearrangement uses TRBV29-1 and TRBJ2-7, with 7 bases aligning to TRBD2. With 6 bases clipped from V and 3 bases from J, the junction kept 2 bases outside the gene matches. There are 11 residues in the CDR3. CDR1 and CDR2 from the germline V gene are SQVTM and ANQGSEA. DNA for the CDR3: TGCAGCGTGCGGACTAGCTACGAGCAGTACTTC. Translating gives CSVRTSYEQYF.

The V call is TRBV14, the J call TRBJ2-1; 12 bases line up with TRBD2. The CDR3 totals 17 residues. Germline V gene lookup returns CDR1 SGHDN and CDR2 FVKESK. Trimming took 2 bases from V and 7 from J; bases not matched to a gene: 9. CDR3 residues: CASSQMTSGSISNEQFF. CDR3 bases: TGTGCCAGCAGCCAAATGACTAGCGGGAGTATTTCGAATGAGCAGTTCTTC.

This chain links TRBV24-1 with TRBJ2-1, with 12 positions matching TRBD2. This CDR3 region has 17 residues. Germline values: CDR1 KGHDR, CDR2 SFDVKD. With 5 bases clipped from V and 0 bases from J, the junction kept 4 bases outside the gene matches. CDR3 DNA sequence: TGTGCCACCAGTGCCACGACTAGCGGGAGCTCCTACAATGAGCAGTTCTTC. Amino acid sequence: CATSATTSGSSYNEQFF.

The rearrangement links TRBV5-1 to TRBJ2-3, with D hard to call. Germline lookup yields CDR1 SGHRS and CDR2 YFSETQ. The CDR3 is 12 residues long. The ends were cut back, 0 bases at V and 5 bases at J, with 4 bases in the middle. The CDR3: CASSLGGDTQYF. CDR3 sequence (DNA): TGCGCCAGCAGCTTGGGAGGAGATACGCAGTATTTT.

The V and J genes are TRBV28 and TRBJ2-1; 9 nucleotides line up with TRBD2. J was trimmed by 8 bases and V by 6 bases; bases with no gene match: 14. This CDR3 is 16 amino acids long. Per germline, CDR1 MDHEN and CDR2 SYDVKM. CDR3 protein: CASRTPGSGGIYEQFF. As DNA, the CDR3 is TGTGCCAGCAGGACCCCAGGAAGCGGGGGGATCTATGAGCAGTTCTTC.

This sequence joins TRBV14 and TRBJ1-6; D call uncertain. V lost 3 bases, J lost 7 bases, and 10 bases lay in between. Per the germline V gene, CDR1 is SGHDN and CDR2 is FVKESK. The CDR3 loop spans 14 amino acids. The CDR3 is CASSHMSVNSPLHF. CDR3 DNA: TGTGCCAGCAGCCATATGTCTGTGAATTCACCCCTCCACTTT.

The chain employs TRBV9 and TRBJ2-7; perhaps TRBD2 as D (6 bases). The germline gives CDR1 SGDLS, CDR2 YYNGEE. The CDR3 is 14 residues long. Trimming shortened V by 0 bases and J by 2 bases, and 9 bases separated the two germline ends. DNA of the CDR3: TGTGCCAGCAGCGTAGGGTCTAGCGCCTACGAGCAGTACTTC. This gives the protein CASSVGSSAYEQYF.

The V call is TRBV11-2, the J call TRBJ2-2; the D gene is possibly TRBD1 (5 bases). Germline assignment: CDR1 SGHAT and CDR2 FQNNGV. Trimming took 0 bases from V and 7 from J, leaving 9 bases between them. The CDR3 consists of 14 residues. CDR3 bases: TGTGCCAGCAGCTTAGACAGGGTGGTCGGGGAGCTGTTTTTT. This gives the protein CASSLDRVVGELFF.

The J gene is TRBJ2-2, the V gene TRBV5-4; 7 bases match TRBD2. The germline CDR1 and CDR2 sequences are SGHNT and YYREEE (reference sequence). The trim removed 5 bases at V and 8 bases at J, leaving 15 bases unmatched. CDR3 length equals 16 residues. Here the CDR3 reads CASSRSGGRGSGELFF. The CDR3 nucleotides are TGTGCCAGCAGTCGGTCGGGCGGGAGAGGGTCAGGGGAGCTGTTTTTT.

The V gene is TRBV5-5, the J gene TRBJ1-5; TRBD1 aligns across 8 bases. The CDR3 has 18 residues. Per germline, CDR1 SGHKS and CDR2 YYEKEE (reference sequence). V lost 3 bases and J lost 3; bases outside the gene matches: 14. This chain's CDR3 is CASSYKSGGPLNNQPQHF. The CDR3 coding sequence is TGTGCCAGCAGCTATAAATCAGGGGGCCCCCTTAACAATCAGCCCCAGCATTTT.

The genes are TRBV28 and TRBJ1-2; 10 nucleotides align to TRBD1. Germline V gives CDR1 MDHEN, CDR2 SYDVKM. Germline trimming cut 7 bases from V and 4 bases from J; bases unmatched to any gene: 15. CDR3 length: 17 amino acids. CDR3 sequence (DNA): TGTGCCAGCACATCAGCCGGGACAGGGGATAAGGGCTATGGCTACACCTTC. Translating it yields CASTSAGTGDKGYGYTF.

The chain combines TRBV9 with TRBJ2-1, with 13 positions matching TRBD2. Germline V gives CDR1 SGDLS, CDR2 YYNGEE. CDR3 size: 17 residues. With 0 bases clipped from V and 4 bases from J, the junction kept 4 bases outside the gene matches. CDR3 nucleotide sequence: TGTGCCAGCAGCGTAGCTGGGACTAGCGGGAAATACAATGAGCAGTTCTTC. Its protein product is CASSVAGTSGKYNEQFF.